The rows below give T cell receptor beta chains drawn from one sample of a study of T cells in Graves' hyperthyroidism and ophthalmopathy. TCRdb passed the multiplex PCR reads through MiXCR, listing each CDR3 protein once. The repertoire has about 130,000 distinct CDR3 sequences, around 21% of them found once; the top ten carry around two thirds. Sequenced material: blood. These receptors were obtained from a woman aged 50 to 60 with Graves' hyperthyroidism that later progressed to Graves' ophthalmopathy. Both conserved end residues are part of each CDR3. Fields, in order: clone size, J gene, V gene, D gene, CDR3 DNA, CDR3 protein. The D gene is left open where the match is weak. Clone size is given for some rows only: seen once, a few or many times, or a class if the clone is expanded.

size: -
J: TRBJ1-3
V: TRBV3-1
D: -
DNA: TGTGCCAGCAGCGAAACGGCCTTCTCTGGAAACACCATATATTTT
CDR3: CASSETAFSGNTIYF

size: -
J: TRBJ1-4
V: TRBV28
D: -
DNA: TGTGCCAGCAGTTGGGGGGACGTTTCGGAAAAACTGTTTTTT
CDR3: CASSWGDVSEKLFF

size: -
J: TRBJ2-7
V: TRBV28
D: -
DNA: TGTGCCAGCAGTTCTGAGCAGTACTTC
CDR3: CASSSEQYF

size: -
J: TRBJ2-1
V: TRBV20-1
D: -
DNA: TGCAGTGCTAGTAACCTCCTCTCCTACAATGAGCAGTTCTTC
CDR3: CSASNLLSYNEQFF

size: -
J: TRBJ2-5
V: TRBV20-1
D: TRBD2
DNA: TGCAGTGCTCCGGGACTAGCGGGAGTAGAGACCCAGTACTTC
CDR3: CSAPGLAGVETQYF

size: -
J: TRBJ2-3
V: TRBV9
D: TRBD1
DNA: TGTGCCAGCAGCGTAGTCGACAGGGGTTTACGAGATACGCAGTATTTT
CDR3: CASSVVDRGLRDTQYF

size: many
J: TRBJ1-1
V: TRBV12-3/TRBV12-4
D: -
DNA: TGTGCCAGCAGTTTGGGTGCAGAAATTAACACTGAAGCTTTCTTT
CDR3: CASSLGAEINTEAFF

size: -
J: TRBJ2-3
V: TRBV7-3
D: -
DNA: TGTGCCAGCAGCTTACAGGGGGGATTGATGGATACGCAGTATTTT
CDR3: CASSLQGGLMDTQYF

size: many
J: TRBJ2-1
V: TRBV27
D: TRBD2
DNA: TGTGCCAGCAGACCCTCGGGACTAGCGGGGTCCGGGGTCAATGAGCAGTTCTTC
CDR3: CASRPSGLAGSGVNEQFF

size: many
J: TRBJ2-7
V: TRBV27
D: -
DNA: TGTGCCAGCAGTTTATCGGAGCGGGCCACAGGGGAGCAGTACTTC
CDR3: CASSLSERATGEQYF

size: -
J: TRBJ2-1
V: TRBV11-3
D: TRBD1
DNA: TGTGCCAGCAGCTTTGGTTTTGCAGGGGGCTTGAATGAGCAGTTCTTC
CDR3: CASSFGFAGGLNEQFF

size: once
J: TRBJ2-7
V: TRBV3-1
D: TRBD2
DNA: TGTGCCAGCAGCCCCTTAGCGGGAGGAGTCGAGCAGTACTTC
CDR3: CASSPLAGGVEQYF

size: -
J: TRBJ2-2
V: TRBV6-5
D: -
DNA: TGTGCCAGCAGTTACTCTGCAGGGGACGGGGAGCTGTTTTTT
CDR3: CASSYSAGDGELFF

size: many
J: TRBJ1-2
V: TRBV30
D: -
DNA: TGTGCCTGGACAGGGATCGTTAACTATGGCTACACCTTC
CDR3: CAWTGIVNYGYTF

size: -
J: TRBJ1-3
V: TRBV12-5
D: -
DNA: TGTGCTAGTGGTTTTGGCCTCTCTGGAAACACCATATATTTT
CDR3: CASGFGLSGNTIYF

size: few
J: TRBJ1-5
V: TRBV19
D: TRBD1
DNA: TGTGCCAGTAGTAAAGGACAGGGTTCGGGGCCCCAGCATTTT
CDR3: CASSKGQGSGPQHF

size: -
J: TRBJ2-2
V: TRBV7-3
D: TRBD1
DNA: TGTGCCAGCAGCTTAGGAGACAGGGACACCGGGGAGCTGTTTTTT
CDR3: CASSLGDRDTGELFF

size: many
J: TRBJ1-3
V: TRBV7-4
D: TRBD1
DNA: TGTGCCAGCAGCCCCAAGGACAGGGCTTCTGGAAACACCATATATTTT
CDR3: CASSPKDRASGNTIYF

size: -
J: TRBJ2-2
V: TRBV19
D: TRBD1
DNA: TGTGCCAGTAGTATAGACCTCCGACGGACAGGCCAGAGGGAGCTGTTTTTT
CDR3: CASSIDLRRTGQRELFF

size: -
J: TRBJ1-4
V: TRBV30
D: -
DNA: TGTGCCTGGAGTGCACGGAGGAGTGAAAAACTGTTTTTT
CDR3: CAWSARRSEKLFF

size: few
J: TRBJ2-7
V: TRBV20-1
D: TRBD2
DNA: TGCAGTGCTAGAGATGGACTAGCCAACTCCTACGAGCAGTACTTC
CDR3: CSARDGLANSYEQYF

size: few
J: TRBJ2-3
V: TRBV4-2
D: TRBD2
DNA: TGTGCCAGCAGCCAAGAGGTGGGCGGGAGGACAGATACGCAGTATTTT
CDR3: CASSQEVGGRTDTQYF

size: -
J: TRBJ1-2
V: TRBV6-2/TRBV6-3
D: -
DNA: TGTGCCAGCAGTACGGACGCCTATGGCTACACCTTC
CDR3: CASSTDAYGYTF

size: many
J: TRBJ1-5
V: TRBV19
D: TRBD1
DNA: TGTGCCAGTAGTATGCCTGGACAGGGAGGGAATCAGCCCCAGCATTTT
CDR3: CASSMPGQGGNQPQHF

size: many
J: TRBJ1-2
V: TRBV28
D: -
DNA: TGTGCCAGCAGCTTGACAGCTTCTCACTATGGCTACACCTTC
CDR3: CASSLTASHYGYTF

size: many
J: TRBJ1-1
V: TRBV27
D: -
DNA: TGTGCCAGCAGTCCACGAGAAAGGTCTAAGAACACTGAAGCTTTCTTT
CDR3: CASSPRERSKNTEAFF

size: few
J: TRBJ2-6
V: TRBV2
D: -
DNA: TGTGCCAGCAGTGAACTAACTTCTGGGGCCAACGTCCTGACTTTC
CDR3: CASSELTSGANVLTF

size: many
J: TRBJ2-5
V: TRBV24-1
D: -
DNA: TGTGCCACCAGTGCCGACTCGGGGACCCAGTACTTC
CDR3: CATSADSGTQYF

size: -
J: TRBJ2-3
V: TRBV19
D: TRBD1
DNA: TGTGCCAGTACCCAATTCGTAGGGGGCGCGGATACGCAGTATTTT
CDR3: CASTQFVGGADTQYF

size: -
J: TRBJ2-3
V: TRBV9
D: -
DNA: TGTGCCAGCACCGTGGGGGCTAGCCCTAAGGTTACAGATACGCAGTATTTT
CDR3: CASTVGASPKVTDTQYF

size: many
J: TRBJ1-1
V: TRBV20-1
D: -
DNA: TGCAGTGCATTCAGGGGAAACACTGAAGCTTTCTTT
CDR3: CSAFRGNTEAFF

size: few
J: TRBJ1-3
V: TRBV30
D: -
DNA: TGTGCCTGGAGTGTCGGTCGGGCCGCCTCTGGAAACACCATATATTTT
CDR3: CAWSVGRAASGNTIYF

size: many
J: TRBJ2-5
V: TRBV20-1
D: -
DNA: TGCAGTGCGATAGACTATAGCGAGACCCAGTACTTC
CDR3: CSAIDYSETQYF

size: -
J: TRBJ2-3
V: TRBV24-1
D: -
DNA: TGTGCCACTGGCAAGGGATCAACAGATACGCAGTATTTT
CDR3: CATGKGSTDTQYF